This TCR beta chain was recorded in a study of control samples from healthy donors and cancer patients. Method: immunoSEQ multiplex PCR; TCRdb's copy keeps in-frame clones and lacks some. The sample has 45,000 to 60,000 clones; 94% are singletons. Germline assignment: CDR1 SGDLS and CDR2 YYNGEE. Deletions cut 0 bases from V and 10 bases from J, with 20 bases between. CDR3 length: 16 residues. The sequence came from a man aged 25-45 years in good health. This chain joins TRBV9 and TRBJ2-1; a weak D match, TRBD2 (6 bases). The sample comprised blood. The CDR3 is CASSVVGGGMVGEQFF. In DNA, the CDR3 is TGTGCCAGCAGCGTAGTAGGAGGCGGGATGGTAGGAGAGCAGTTCTTC.